The rows below give T cell receptor beta chains drawn from one sample of a study of human thymus T cells. TCRdb keeps only in-frame clones here, not all; method: immunoSEQ multiplex PCR. The sample yields around 120,000 clones, around 94% seen once. The sample consisted of thymus tissue. The source of these receptors is a boy younger than two with a congenital heart defect but otherwise immunologically healthy. CDR3s include the opening cysteine and the closing phenylalanine or tryptophan. Fields, in order: J gene, V gene, CDR3 protein.

j_gene: TRBJ2-6; v_gene: TRBV7-3; CDR3aa: CASSRRLLAGDSGANVLTF
j_gene: TRBJ2-7; v_gene: TRBV11-2; CDR3aa: CASSYAGGTGCYEQYF
j_gene: TRBJ2-7; v_gene: TRBV2; CDR3aa: CASSSTSGPSYEQYF
j_gene: TRBJ2-2; v_gene: TRBV30; CDR3aa: CAWSVRSGSDTGELFF
j_gene: TRBJ2-7; v_gene: TRBV14; CDR3aa: CASSQGSSGYEQYF
j_gene: TRBJ1-4; v_gene: TRBV4-3; CDR3aa: CASSQDKEGTEKLFF
j_gene: TRBJ2-1; v_gene: TRBV7-2; CDR3aa: CASSLASGGPYNEQFF
j_gene: TRBJ1-6; v_gene: TRBV2; CDR3aa: CASSTKGAKGSPLHF
j_gene: TRBJ1-5; v_gene: TRBV28; CDR3aa: CASSLGAEGQPQHF
j_gene: TRBJ2-1; v_gene: TRBV7-2; CDR3aa: CASSLTGTAYNEQFF
j_gene: TRBJ1-2; v_gene: TRBV5-1; CDR3aa: CASSLGTGGTYGYTF
j_gene: TRBJ1-4; v_gene: TRBV23-1; CDR3aa: CASSQSGGVGEKLFF
j_gene: TRBJ2-7; v_gene: TRBV4-1; CDR3aa: CASSQESMGYEQYF
j_gene: TRBJ2-1; v_gene: TRBV7-9; CDR3aa: CASSLVGLENNEQFF
j_gene: TRBJ2-1; v_gene: TRBV19; CDR3aa: CASRFRDRYNEQFF
j_gene: TRBJ2-7; v_gene: TRBV28; CDR3aa: CASHSRSSYEQYF
j_gene: TRBJ2-1; v_gene: TRBV7-2; CDR3aa: CASSGSGLAGSYNEQFF
j_gene: TRBJ2-1; v_gene: TRBV7-2; CDR3aa: CASSCRAHNEQFF
j_gene: TRBJ1-5; v_gene: TRBV6-1; CDR3aa: CASSDRLRDSQPQHF
j_gene: TRBJ2-1; v_gene: TRBV4-1; CDR3aa: CASSQVGGVTNEQFF
j_gene: TRBJ1-5; v_gene: TRBV6-1; CDR3aa: CASSELNQGNQPQHF
j_gene: TRBJ1-1; v_gene: TRBV10-1; CDR3aa: CASSESGGWETEAFF
j_gene: TRBJ2-6; v_gene: TRBV7-6; CDR3aa: CASSLGGASAASGANVLTF
j_gene: TRBJ2-3; v_gene: TRBV19; CDR3aa: CASSIPGSQGADTQYF
j_gene: TRBJ1-1; v_gene: TRBV27; CDR3aa: CASSRQGVYRGTEAFF
j_gene: TRBJ1-3; v_gene: TRBV16; CDR3aa: CASSQSVAGGYGNTIYF
j_gene: TRBJ2-5; v_gene: TRBV7-2; CDR3aa: CASSRTSGGGGETQYF
j_gene: TRBJ1-4; v_gene: TRBV2; CDR3aa: CASLSSPGTGVATNEKLFF
j_gene: TRBJ2-2; v_gene: TRBV27; CDR3aa: CASSLRGLHTGELFF
j_gene: TRBJ1-5; v_gene: TRBV28; CDR3aa: CASSLRGPQHF
j_gene: TRBJ1-1; v_gene: TRBV19; CDR3aa: CASSRDRGAEAFF
j_gene: TRBJ2-3; v_gene: TRBV19; CDR3aa: CASSIATGDTQYF
j_gene: TRBJ1-1; v_gene: TRBV19; CDR3aa: CASSRGQDIEAFF
j_gene: TRBJ2-7; v_gene: TRBV19; CDR3aa: CASSSGPHPLDEQYF
j_gene: TRBJ2-1; v_gene: TRBV19; CDR3aa: CASSISLQQRNEQFF
j_gene: TRBJ1-2; v_gene: TRBV6-5; CDR3aa: CATTGRSYGYTF
j_gene: TRBJ1-1; v_gene: TRBV5-6; CDR3aa: CASSWGHSNTEAFF
j_gene: TRBJ2-5; v_gene: TRBV7-2; CDR3aa: CASSLLRARGRGRQETQYF
j_gene: TRBJ1-1; v_gene: TRBV2; CDR3aa: CASSEEKTENTEAFF
j_gene: TRBJ1-2; v_gene: TRBV6-6; CDR3aa: CASSQGPLETF
j_gene: TRBJ2-3; v_gene: TRBV27; CDR3aa: CASRSGQTADTQYF
j_gene: TRBJ2-3; v_gene: TRBV7-3; CDR3aa: CASSLRIGGFPFF
j_gene: TRBJ2-3; v_gene: TRBV5-6; CDR3aa: CASSLAPREDTQYF
j_gene: TRBJ1-1; v_gene: TRBV6-4; CDR3aa: CASSPGPNTEAFF
j_gene: TRBJ2-1; v_gene: TRBV4-3; CDR3aa: CASSQDPGTSDSSYNEQFF
j_gene: TRBJ1-6; v_gene: TRBV15; CDR3aa: CATSREKGTGTTGSYNSPLHF
j_gene: TRBJ1-2; v_gene: TRBV29-1; CDR3aa: CSVGGRGVIGGYTF
j_gene: TRBJ2-7; v_gene: TRBV5-5; CDR3aa: CASSSHQRGGGYEQYF
j_gene: TRBJ2-5; v_gene: TRBV7-9; CDR3aa: CASSLHPEGQVEETQYF
j_gene: TRBJ2-6; v_gene: TRBV7-2; CDR3aa: CASSLGRRGSGANVLTF
j_gene: TRBJ2-5; v_gene: TRBV4-2; CDR3aa: CASSHDKWLGQETQYF
j_gene: TRBJ2-1; v_gene: TRBV27; CDR3aa: CASSPLAESSYNEQFF
j_gene: TRBJ1-2; v_gene: TRBV29-1; CDR3aa: CSVERLGQINYGYTF
j_gene: TRBJ1-3; v_gene: TRBV4-1; CDR3aa: CASSQARVGRGNTIYF
j_gene: TRBJ1-2; v_gene: TRBV6-5; CDR3aa: CASSYSTSSGYTF